This TCR beta chain was documented in a study of T-cell memory formation after mild COVID-19. In the study overall: The two donors had largely donor-specific TCR clusters. Study outcomes and limitations: Clones shrinking from day 15 to 85 showed even CD4/CD8 mixes; later expanders tilted CD4+. The study found contracting CD4+ clones mainly in CM and EM and contracting CD8+ clones in EMRA. Confirmation of SARS-CoV-2 specificity was lacking for second-wave clones peaking day 37.

Trimming shortened V by 8 bases and J by 10 bases, and 17 bases separated the two germline ends. The CDR3 contains 12 residues. From the 5' RACE reads, TCRdb called clonotypes with MiXCR, one entry per CDR3 protein. The table includes about 440,000 distinct CDR3 sequences, 20% detected once. This clonotype was found a few times. Its antigen is undetermined. Sequences were obtained from PBMCs or a T cell subset sorted from them (not recorded which). The clonotype comes from an adult woman who had mild COVID-19 (a few samples of this study predate the infection). Cell type and time point are not known. The chain employs TRBV12-3 or TRBV12-4 and TRBJ1-1; a weak D match, TRBD1 (5 bases). The CDR3 DNA follows: TGTGCCAGCCGCCAGGAGGCTGGGGGAGCTTTCTTT. Translated, it gives CASRQEAGGAFF.